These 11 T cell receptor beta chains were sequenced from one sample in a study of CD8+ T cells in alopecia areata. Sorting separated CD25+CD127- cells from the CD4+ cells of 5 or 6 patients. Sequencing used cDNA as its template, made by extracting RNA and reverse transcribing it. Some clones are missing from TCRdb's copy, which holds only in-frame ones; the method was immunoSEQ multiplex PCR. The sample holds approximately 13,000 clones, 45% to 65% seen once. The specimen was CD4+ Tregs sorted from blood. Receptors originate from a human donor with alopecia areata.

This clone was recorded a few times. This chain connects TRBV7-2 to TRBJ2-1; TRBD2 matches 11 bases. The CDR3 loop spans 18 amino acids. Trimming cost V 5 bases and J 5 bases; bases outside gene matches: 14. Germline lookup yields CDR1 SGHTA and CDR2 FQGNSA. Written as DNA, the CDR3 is TGTGCCAGCAGCCCCGAGACTAGCGGGACAAAACCCAACAATGAGCAGTTCTTC. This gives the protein CASSPETSGTKPNNEQFF.

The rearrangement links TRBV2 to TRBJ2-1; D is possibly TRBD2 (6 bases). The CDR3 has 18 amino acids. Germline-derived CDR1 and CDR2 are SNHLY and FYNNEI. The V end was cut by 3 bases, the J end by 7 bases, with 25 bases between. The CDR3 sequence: CASSETGVAEPRRNEQFF. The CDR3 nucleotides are TGTGCCAGCAGTGAGACTGGAGTAGCGGAACCTAGGAGAAATGAGCAGTTCTTC. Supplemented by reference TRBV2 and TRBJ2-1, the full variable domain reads EPEVTQTPSHQVTQMGQEVILRCVPISNHLYFYWYRQILGQKVEFLVSFYNNEISEKSEIFDDQFSVERPDGSNFTLKIRSTKLEDSAMYFCASSETGVAEPRRNEQFFGPGTRLTVL.

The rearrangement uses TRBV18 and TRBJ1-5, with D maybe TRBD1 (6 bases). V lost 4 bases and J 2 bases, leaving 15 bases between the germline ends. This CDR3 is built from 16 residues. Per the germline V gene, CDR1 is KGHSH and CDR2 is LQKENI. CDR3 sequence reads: CASSLLGSGGNQPQHF. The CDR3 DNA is TGTGCCAGCTCACTCCTTGGTTCAGGGGGCAATCAGCCCCAGCATTTT.

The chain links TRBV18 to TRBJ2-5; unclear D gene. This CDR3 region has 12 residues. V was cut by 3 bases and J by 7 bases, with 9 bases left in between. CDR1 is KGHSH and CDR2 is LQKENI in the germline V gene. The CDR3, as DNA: TGTGCCAGCTCACCGCCGGTGGGGACCCAGTACTTC. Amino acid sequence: CASSPPVGTQYF.

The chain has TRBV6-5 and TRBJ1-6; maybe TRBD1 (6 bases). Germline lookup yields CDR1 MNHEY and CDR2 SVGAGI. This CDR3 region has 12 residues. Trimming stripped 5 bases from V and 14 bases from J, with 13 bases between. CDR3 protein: CASSPTGGALHF. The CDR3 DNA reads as TGTGCCAGCAGTCCGACAGGCGGGGCCCTCCACTTT.

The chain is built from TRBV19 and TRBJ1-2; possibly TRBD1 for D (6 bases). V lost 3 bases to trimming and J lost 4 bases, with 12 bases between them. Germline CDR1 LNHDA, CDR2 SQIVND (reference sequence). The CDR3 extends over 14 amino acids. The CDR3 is CASSMNRGGYGYTF. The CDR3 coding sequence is TGTGCCAGTAGTATGAACAGAGGGGGCTATGGCTACACCTTC. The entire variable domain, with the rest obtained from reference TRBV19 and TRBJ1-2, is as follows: DGGITQSPKYLFRKEGQNVTLSCEQNLNHDAMYWYRQDPGQGLRLIYYSQIVNDFQKGDIAEGYSVSREKKESFPLTVTSAQKNPTAFYLCASSMNRGGYGYTFGSGTRLTVV.

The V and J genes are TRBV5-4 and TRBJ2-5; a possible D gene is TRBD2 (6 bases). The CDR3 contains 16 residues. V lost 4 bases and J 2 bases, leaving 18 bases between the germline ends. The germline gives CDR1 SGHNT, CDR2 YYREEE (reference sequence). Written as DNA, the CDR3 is TGTGCCAGCAGCCCCTACGGGAGCGTCCGACAAGAGACCCAGTACTTC. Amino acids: CASSPYGSVRQETQYF.

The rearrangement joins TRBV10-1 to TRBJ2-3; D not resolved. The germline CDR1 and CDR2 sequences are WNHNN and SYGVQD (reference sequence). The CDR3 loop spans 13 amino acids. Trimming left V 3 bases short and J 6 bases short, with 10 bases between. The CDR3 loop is CASSDWKGDTQYF. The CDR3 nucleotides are TGCGCCAGCAGTGATTGGAAAGGGGATACGCAGTATTTT.

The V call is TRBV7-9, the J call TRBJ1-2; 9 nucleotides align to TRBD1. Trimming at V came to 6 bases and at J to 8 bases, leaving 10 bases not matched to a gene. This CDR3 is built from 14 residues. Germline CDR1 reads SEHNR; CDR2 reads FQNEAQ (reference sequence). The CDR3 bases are TGTGCCAGCAGGCAACGGACAGGGGAAGGGGGCTACACCTTC. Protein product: CASRQRTGEGGYTF.

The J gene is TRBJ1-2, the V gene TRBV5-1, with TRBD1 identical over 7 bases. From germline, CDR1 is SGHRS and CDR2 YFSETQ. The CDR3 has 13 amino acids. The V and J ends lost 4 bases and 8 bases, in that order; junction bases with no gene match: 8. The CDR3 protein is CASSLTGVEGYTF. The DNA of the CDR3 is TGCGCCAGCAGCCTAACAGGGGTAGAAGGCTACACCTTC.

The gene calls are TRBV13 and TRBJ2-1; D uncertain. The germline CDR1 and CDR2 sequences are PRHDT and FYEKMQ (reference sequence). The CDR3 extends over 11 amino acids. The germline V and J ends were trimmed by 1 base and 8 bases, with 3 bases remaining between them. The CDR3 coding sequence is TGTGCCAGCAGCTTAGCCTATGAGCAGTTCTTC. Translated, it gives CASSLAYEQFF.